This TCR beta chain was documented in a study of control samples from healthy donors and cancer patients. This CDR3 has 16 amino acids. The V and J ends lost 2 bases and 0 bases respectively, with 11 bases between them. Germline lookup yields CDR1 WSHSY and CDR2 SAAADI. Repertoires were generated with immunoSEQ multiplex PCR, while TCRdb's copy carries only in-frame clones and drops some. Of roughly 120,000 clones listed, around 90% are singletons. The chain joins TRBV10-2 to TRBJ1-3; possibly TRBD1 for D (6 bases). The sequencing input was blood. The receptor was isolated from a man between 45 and 60 years old in good health. The CDR3 DNA sequence: TGCGCCAGCAGTGAGCTGGGACATAACTCTGGAAACACCATATATTTT. Its protein product is CASSELGHNSGNTIYF.